The 23 T cell receptor beta chains in this list originate from one sample, sequenced in a study of blood T cells in healthy people across ages. The use of a sample-barcoded 5' primer and a J-beta primer mix characterized a second PCR of roughly 6 to 11 cycles. MiXCR was run by TCRdb on the 5' RACE reads, yielding one entry per CDR3 protein. The table includes 700,000 to 1,000,000 distinct CDR3 sequences, 40% to 50% detected once. Material: blood. The receptors originated from a man aged 55 to 70 in good health.

V gene TRBV7-2 combines with J gene TRBJ1-2; D gene ambiguous. Germline loops: CDR1 SGHTA, CDR2 FQGNSA. Trimming left V 3 bases short and J 3 bases short, with 11 bases between. CDR3 size: 14 residues. CDR3 sequence: CASSFSQEHYGYTF. CDR3 DNA: TGTGCCAGCAGCTTTAGTCAGGAACACTATGGCTACACCTTC.

V is TRBV24-1 and J is TRBJ1-2; 9 bases fit TRBD1. The CDR3 consists of 14 residues. With 4 bases clipped from V and 8 bases from J, the junction kept 7 bases outside the gene matches. The germline V gene encodes CDR1 KGHDR and CDR2 SFDVKD. CDR3: CATSDRDRVSGYTF. The CDR3 DNA follows: TGTGCCACCAGTGACCGGGACAGGGTATCGGGCTACACCTTC.

This sequence joins TRBV27 and TRBJ1-6; a weak D match, TRBD1 (6 bases). This CDR3 is 14 amino acids long. V dropped 5 bases and J dropped 8 bases, with 13 bases sitting between them. Germline V gives CDR1 MNHEY, CDR2 SMNVEV (reference sequence). The CDR3 reads CASSGTTGHSPLHF. The CDR3 DNA reads TGTGCCAGCAGTGGGACAACGGGGCATTCACCCCTCCACTTT.

With regard to this clonotype: Germline is not matched at one junction end, which may reflect a read error. The chain links TRBV7-2 to TRBJ1-4; 9 nucleotides agree with TRBD1. The CDR3 is 14 residues long. Per the germline V gene, CDR1 is SGHTA and CDR2 is FQGNSA. CDR3 protein: CSSSRQGANEKLFF. CDR3 coding DNA: TGTTCCAGCAGCCGACAGGGGGCTAATGAAAAACTGTTTTTT.

V gene TRBV29-1 combines with J gene TRBJ1-1; no clear D. V lost 3 bases and J lost 0, with 8 bases in between. Germline V gene lookup returns CDR1 SQVTM and CDR2 ANQGSEA. This CDR3 has 13 amino acids. CDR3 region: CSVEGVMNTEAFF. In DNA, the CDR3 is TGCAGCGTTGAGGGTGTCATGAACACTGAAGCTTTCTTT.

The chain has TRBV5-1 and TRBJ2-4; D gene ambiguous. The DNA end is a closer match to TRBJ2-7, so the J assignment may be wrong. The germline CDR1 and CDR2 sequences are SGHRS and YFSETQ. The CDR3 has 14 amino acids. CDR3 residues: CASSLDPTSYEQYF. The CDR3 DNA reads as TGCGCCAGCAGCTTGGATCCGACGAGTTACGAGCAGTACTTC.

V gene TRBV5-6 combines with J gene TRBJ2-5; TRBD2 is a possible D gene (7 bases). Germline lookup yields CDR1 SGHDT and CDR2 YYEEEE. CDR3 size: 15 residues. Trimming cost V 4 bases and J 2 bases, with 15 bases left between them. The CDR3: CASSPFGGTQETQYF. CDR3 nucleotides: TGTGCCAGCAGCCCCTTCGGGGGGACACAAGAGACCCAGTACTTC.

The chain recombines TRBV20-1 with TRBJ2-7, with unresolved D. The germline gives CDR1 DFQATT, CDR2 SNEGSKA (reference sequence). CDR3 length: 11 residues. Trimming removed 0 bases at V and 5 bases at J, with 5 bases between. Here the CDR3 DNA reads TGCAGTGCTAGAGATACCCACGAGCAGTACTTC. Translating gives CSARDTHEQYF.

The chain joins TRBV20-1 to TRBJ2-4; no definite D call. The better agreement between TRBJ2-7 and the DNA end casts doubt on the J call. The CDR3 has 12 residues. Germline V gives CDR1 DFQATT, CDR2 SNEGSKA (reference sequence). The DNA of the CDR3 is TGCAGTGCTAATCCTGGGAACTACGAGCAGTACTTC. Amino acid sequence: CSANPGNYEQYF.

This chain links TRBV2 with TRBJ1-5; D is unresolved. The V end was cut by 6 bases, the J end by 7 bases, with 13 bases between. Germline loops: CDR1 SNHLY, CDR2 FYNNEI. The CDR3 totals 13 residues. The CDR3 DNA sequence: TGTGCCAGCAGGTTCAGGAGTGAACAGCCCCAGCATTTT. Translating gives CASRFRSEQPQHF.

The chain uses TRBV6-5 and TRBJ2-3; 8 nucleotides match TRBD2. Germline values: CDR1 MNHEY, CDR2 SVGAGI. J gave up 2 bases and V 6 bases, and 10 bases lay outside the gene matches. The CDR3 contains 16 residues. The CDR3 DNA sequence: TGTGCCAGCAGCCGAGTGGCGGGGGGATACACAGATACGCAGTATTTT. This sequence encodes CASSRVAGGYTDTQYF.

This clonotype was picked up many times. The J gene is TRBJ2-1, the V gene TRBV4-1; D possibly corresponds to TRBD1 (5 bases). V was trimmed by 2 bases and J by 0 bases, leaving 11 bases between them. CDR1 MGHRA and CDR2 YSYEKL come from the germline V gene. The CDR3 consists of 16 residues. CDR3 in DNA: TGCGCCAGCAGCCAAAACCAGGGCAGCTCCTACAATGAGCAGTTCTTC. This encodes CASSQNQGSSYNEQFF.

The rearrangement uses TRBV7-6 and TRBJ2-5; possibly TRBD1 for D (6 bases). The DNA end is a closer match to TRBJ2-7, so the J assignment may be wrong. The CDR3 is 13 amino acids. In germline, CDR1 is SGHVS, CDR2 FNYEAQ. The CDR3 sequence: CASSPKQGREQYF. As DNA, the CDR3 is TGTGCCAGCAGCCCGAAACAGGGACGCGAGCAGTACTTC.

The chain uses TRBV20-1 and TRBJ2-7, with no clear D. Gene TRBJ2-5 matches the end of the DNA better, so the J call may be wrong. This CDR3 region has 10 residues. Germline V gene data show CDR1 as DFQATT and CDR2 as SNEGSKA (reference sequence). CDR3 residues: CSVGPETQYF. CDR3 bases: TGCAGTGTTGGGCCGGAGACCCAGTACTTC.

The chain has TRBV3-1 and TRBJ1-1; D not resolved. The germline V gene has CDR1 LGHDT and CDR2 YNNKEL (reference sequence). The CDR3 sequence is 14 residues long. Trimming stripped 4 bases from V and 1 base from J, with 10 bases between. Here the CDR3 DNA reads TGTGCCAGCAGCCCTACCCACCGGAACACTGAAGCTTTCTTT. This translates into CASSPTHRNTEAFF.

The chain joins TRBV20-1 to TRBJ2-3; the match to TRBD2 covers 8 bases. V was pared by 6 bases and J by 4 bases, with 6 bases of the junction left unmatched. CDR1 DFQATT and CDR2 SNEGSKA come from the germline V gene (reference sequence). The CDR3 is made up of 13 amino acids. Here the CDR3 DNA reads TGCAGTGCCCTTATGACTAGCGCAGATACGCAGTATTTT. It codes for CSALMTSADTQYF.

The J gene is TRBJ2-1, the V gene TRBV7-2, with 10 bases fitting TRBD2. V shed 1 base, J shed 5 bases, and the junction held 5 bases outside the gene matches. This CDR3 is 16 amino acids long. Germline V gene data show CDR1 as SGHTA and CDR2 as FQGNSA. The DNA of the CDR3 is TGTGCCAGCAGCTTAGGGGGTAGCGGGGGGAACAATGAGCAGTTCTTC. It codes for CASSLGGSGGNNEQFF.

In regard to this clonotype: A much larger clone differs by one base, so this may be a read error. This chain links TRBV24-1 with TRBJ2-5; 9 positions agree with TRBD2. The V gene's germline CDR1 is KGHDR and CDR2 SFDVKD. This CDR3 contains 17 residues. CDR3 nucleotides: TGTGCCGCCAGTGATTCTGGCGGGGGGGCTTCACGAGAGACCCAGTACTTC. Translating gives CAASDSGGGASRETQYF.

Only a few counts were recorded for this clonotype. The chain links TRBV5-5 to TRBJ2-1; D may be TRBD1 or TRBD2 (5 bases each). This CDR3 is 13 amino acids long. Between the trimmed V and J ends, which lost 2 bases and 10 bases, there was a span of 13 bases. CDR1 SGHKS and CDR2 YYEKEE come from the germline V gene (reference sequence). The CDR3 DNA sequence: TGTGCCAGCAGCTTTGGTCCGGGGCCCGAGCAGTTCTTC. Protein product: CASSFGPGPEQFF.

The rearrangement joins TRBV30 to TRBJ2-1, with a possible D match to TRBD2 (6 bases). Per germline, CDR1 GTSNPN and CDR2 SVGIG (reference sequence). This CDR3 spans 14 amino acids. V dropped 8 bases and J dropped 4 bases, with 18 bases sitting between them. The CDR3 reads CAKGGRGPYNEQFF. Here the CDR3 DNA reads TGTGCCAAAGGTGGGCGGGGCCCGTACAATGAGCAGTTCTTC.

The sample holds one count of this clonotype. The chain combines TRBV5-6 with TRBJ1-2; D gene uncertain. Looked up from germline, CDR1 is SGHDT and CDR2 is YYEEEE. The CDR3 has 18 residues. Between the trimmed V and J ends, which lost 0 bases and 8 bases, there was a span of 26 bases. In DNA form, the CDR3 reads TGTGCCAGCAGCTTGGGGCTAATACCGGGTCGTCCTGGAGGGGGCTACACCTTC. The encoded protein is CASSLGLIPGRPGGGYTF.

The chain combines TRBV2 with TRBJ2-3, with D perhaps matching TRBD2 (6 bases). Germline CDR1 and CDR2: SNHLY and FYNNEI. Between the trimmed V and J ends, which lost 2 bases and 4 bases, there was a span of 10 bases. This CDR3 is built from 14 residues. CDR3 sequence (DNA): TGTGCCAGCAGTGAATGGGTAGCGGCAGATACGCAGTATTTT. The encoded protein is CASSEWVAADTQYF. The variable domain in full, with the rest retrieved from reference TRBV2 and TRBJ2-3, is EPEVTQTPSHQVTQMGQEVILRCVPISNHLYFYWYRQILGQKVEFLVSFYNNEISEKSEIFDDQFSVERPDGSNFTLKIRSTKLEDSAMYFCASSEWVAADTQYFGPGTRLTVL.

The J gene is TRBJ1-1, the V gene TRBV4-3; D possibly corresponds to TRBD1 (5 bases). With 0 bases removed from V and 5 bases from J, the gap between germline ends came to 16 bases. This CDR3 region has 16 residues. The germline gives CDR1 LGHNA, CDR2 YSLEER. CDR3 sequence: CASSQDRGQGITEAFF. In nucleotides, the CDR3 is TGCGCCAGCAGCCAAGATCGCGGACAAGGGATTACTGAAGCTTTCTTT.